Below are 32 T cell receptor beta chains sequenced from a single sample in a study of tumor and adjacent non-tumor tissue in lung cancer. Three rounds of nested PCR, following a modified ARM-PCR protocol, produced the TCRbeta library. TCRdb processed the multiplex PCR reads anew with MiXCR; each CDR3 protein has one entry. The data contain over 80,000 distinct CDR3 sequences, roughly three quarters of them singletons. The template was RNA from unsorted bulk tissue. The normal lung tissue was taken more than 3 cm from the tumor edge. The specimen sequenced was distant non-tumor lung tissue. These receptors all stem from a woman in her fifties or sixties with non-small cell lung cancer.

Many counts were recorded for this clonotype. The chain joins TRBV20-1 to TRBJ2-1; 8 bases map to TRBD2. Losses at the gene ends were 0 bases for V and 9 bases for J; bases not matched to a gene: 10. This CDR3 region has 15 residues. The germline CDR1 and CDR2 sequences are DFQATT and SNEGSKA (reference sequence). The CDR3 loop is CSARDPGGLVFEQFF. As DNA, the CDR3 is TGCAGTGCTAGAGACCCTGGGGGACTAGTTTTTGAGCAGTTCTTC.

A few counts support this clonotype. CDR3 residues: CATSRGDSSYEQYF. CDR3 nucleotides: TGTGCCACCAGCAGAGGGGACAGCTCCTACGAGCAGTACTTC. The rearrangement joins TRBV15 to TRBJ2-7, with 7 bases aligning to TRBD1. Losses at the gene ends were 1 base for V and 0 bases for J; bases not matched to a gene: 0. The CDR3 consists of 14 residues. Germline assignment: CDR1 LNHNV and CDR2 YYDKDF (reference sequence).

This clonotype was detected once. The junction and the germline gene differ at one end; a read error may be behind it. This chain joins TRBV5-6 and TRBJ1-5, with D tentatively TRBD1 (5 bases). There are 15 residues in the CDR3. Germline loops: CDR1 SGHDT, CDR2 YYEEEE. The DNA for the CDR3 is TGTGCCAGCAGCTCCTGGGGCAGTAGCAATCATCCCCAGCATTTT. It specifies CASSSWGSSNHPQHF.

Note on this clonotype: Germline is not matched at one junction end, which may reflect a read error. V usage is TRBV11-2 and J usage is TRBJ2-7; 7 bases match TRBD1. The CDR3 consists of 15 residues. The V gene's germline CDR1 is SGHAT and CDR2 FQNNGV. The CDR3 DNA is TGTGCCGGCAGCACCGAGACAGGGCGCACCTACGATCAGTACTTC. The encoded protein is CAGSTETGRTYDQYF.

On this clonotype itself: One end of the junction varies from germline; a read error may be responsible. The chain links TRBV12-3 or TRBV12-4 to TRBJ2-7, with TRBD2 identical over 8 bases. The CDR3 contains 14 residues. The CDR3 spells CTSTPGLGSYEQYF. CDR3 nucleotides: TGTACCAGCACCCCGGGACTAGGAAGCTACGAGCAGTACTTC.

Notes on this clonotype: A read error is possible here, since a much larger clone lies one base away. The chain uses TRBV20-1 and TRBJ1-2; 7 bases are a match to TRBD1. The CDR3 runs 15 residues. Germline CDR1 reads DFQATT; CDR2 reads SNEGSKA (reference sequence). CDR3: CSADYGGGGDYCYTF. Written as DNA, the CDR3 is TGCAGTGCTGACTACGGGGGAGGGGGCGACTATTGCTACACCTTC.

Only a few counts were recorded for this clonotype. The chain is built from TRBV7-8 and TRBJ2-3, with TRBD2 matching over 9 bases. The CDR3 consists of 16 residues. Trimming removed 1 base from V and 4 bases from J; junction bases left unmatched: 6. CDR1 is SGHVS and CDR2 is FQNEAQ in the germline V gene. CDR3 sequence reads: CASSLVVAGGADTQYF. As DNA, the CDR3 is TGTGCCAGCAGCTTAGTCGTCGCGGGAGGGGCAGATACGCAGTATTTT.

This clonotype has a count of ten or more. The chain links TRBV5-1 to TRBJ2-3; 13 positions match TRBD2. J lost 2 bases, V lost 4 bases, and 7 bases had no gene match. The CDR3 covers 17 residues. Germline V gives CDR1 SGHRS, CDR2 YFSETQ. CDR3 residues: CASSPGTSGDFTDTQYF. The DNA for the CDR3 is TGCGCCAGCAGCCCCGGGACTAGCGGGGATTTCACAGATACGCAGTATTTT.

This clonotype was seen more than once but under ten times. This could be a read error, since a much larger clone is one nucleotide away. The V and J genes are TRBV20-1 and TRBJ2-7; possibly TRBD1 for D (5 bases). The V and J ends lost 0 bases and 2 bases respectively, with 14 bases between them. The CDR3 extends over 15 amino acids. Germline values: CDR1 DFQATT, CDR2 SNEGSKA (reference sequence). The CDR3 here is CSARDFARVAYEQYF. CDR3 nucleotide sequence: TGCAGTGCTAGAGATTTCGCCAGGGTAGCCTACGAGCAGTACTTC.

J is TRBJ2-7 and V is TRBV4-2; D possibly corresponds to TRBD2 (6 bases). V lost 11 bases and J lost 5, with 22 bases in between. The length of the CDR3 is 14 residues. Per germline, CDR1 LGHNA and CDR2 YNFKEQ. The CDR3 DNA reads TGTGCCGGTAGCCAGACGGGACTTCTCGACGAGCAGTACTTC. Protein product: CAGSQTGLLDEQYF.

Comments on this clonotype: Mismatch with germline at one junction end may stem from a read error. V gene TRBV10-3 combines with J gene TRBJ2-3; D perhaps matches TRBD1 (6 bases). Germline assignment: CDR1 ENHRY and CDR2 SYGVKD. CDR3 length: 14 amino acids. CDR3 coding DNA: TGTGCAATCAGTCGTGGACAGTCGGAGGATAGGCAGTATTTT. Translated, it gives CAISRGQSEDRQYF.

Turning to this clonotype: The junction departs from germline at one end; a sequencing error may be responsible. V usage is TRBV6-1 and J usage is TRBJ2-6, with D possibly being TRBD2 (5 bases). The CDR3 spans 16 residues. CDR1 is MNHNS, CDR2 SASEGT, per germline. This CDR3 reads CVSNERSGIGANVLTF. CDR3 DNA sequence: TGTGTCAGCAATGAACGGTCCGGGATCGGGGCCAACGTCCTGACTTTC.

A remark on this clonotype: A junction end diverges from the germline sequence, so it may reflect a read error. The chain is built from TRBV10-3 and TRBJ1-2, with no clear D. Germline V gene lookup returns CDR1 ENHRY and CDR2 SYGVKD. CDR3 length: 14 amino acids. For the CDR3, the DNA is TGTGCCATCAGTCACTCCAGTGGAAACTATGGCTACGCCTTC. It is translated as CAISHSSGNYGYAF.

The genes are TRBV6-2 or TRBV6-3 and TRBJ2-1, with 7 bases that match TRBD1. Germline values: CDR1 MNHEY, CDR2 SVGEGT. This CDR3 has 13 amino acids. Trimming cost V 6 bases and J 4 bases; bases outside gene matches: 3. As DNA, the CDR3 is TGTGCCAGCAGCTCGGACAGGTACAATGAGCAGTTCTTC. Protein: CASSSDRYNEQFF.

This rearrangement joins TRBV28 to TRBJ1-2, with a possible D match to TRBD1 (5 bases). The V gene lost 3 bases and the J gene lost 2 bases, with 19 bases spanning the gap. This CDR3 has 17 amino acids. From germline, CDR1 is MDHEN and CDR2 SYDVKM. CDR3 bases: TGTGCCAGCAGTTTTTGGACTACGCGGGACCAGAACTATGGCTACACCTTC. This encodes CASSFWTTRDQNYGYTF.

A remark on this clonotype: The junction does not match germline at one end; this may be a read error. The chain couples TRBV6-6 to TRBJ2-7; a weak D match, TRBD2 (6 bases). The germline CDR1 and CDR2 sequences are MNHNY and SVGAGI (reference sequence). The length of the CDR3 is 14 residues. The CDR3 coding sequence is TGTGCCAGTACCACACGGGACTCCTCCTACGAGCAGAACTTC. Its translation: CASTTRDSSYEQNF.

This clonotype has a count of ten or more. The chain is built from TRBV20-1 and TRBJ2-1; 13 bases fit TRBD2. The CDR3 contains 13 residues. Germline assignment: CDR1 DFQATT and CDR2 SNEGSKA (reference sequence). V was clipped by 4 bases and J by 16 bases; unmatched bases: 10. CDR3 DNA: TGCAGTGCTACGAGCCCCGGACTAGCGGGAGAATTCTTC. This encodes CSATSPGLAGEFF.

This clonotype was counted between two and nine times. V gene TRBV11-2 combines with J gene TRBJ2-7; D is ambiguous. The germline V and J ends were trimmed by 5 bases and 6 bases, with 14 bases remaining between them. CDR3 length: 13 amino acids. Looked up from germline, CDR1 is SGHAT and CDR2 is FQNNGV. CDR3 sequence reads: CASSREVGVEQYF. In nucleotides, the CDR3 is TGTGCCAGCAGCCGTGAAGTGGGCGTCGAGCAGTACTTC.

As regards this clonotype: The junction does not match germline at one end; this may be a read error. V usage is TRBV12-3 or TRBV12-4 and J usage is TRBJ2-5; the D gene could be TRBD1 or TRBD2 (5 bases each). The CDR3 spans 14 residues. The CDR3 DNA sequence: TGTGCCAGCAGTTTGTTTCAAGAGGGGAAGACCCAGCACTTC. Protein: CASSLFQEGKTQHF.

This clonotype was counted once. This sequence may be a read error, since a much larger clone differs from it by one base. This sequence joins TRBV24-1 and TRBJ2-2; 9 nucleotides agree with TRBD1. Germline CDR1 KGHDR, CDR2 SFDVKD. This CDR3 is built from 16 residues. The CDR3 DNA sequence: TGTGCCATCAGTGATTCGGGACAGGGAAACACCGGGGAGCTGTTTTTT. Amino acid sequence: CAISDSGQGNTGELFF.

This clonotype was counted once. One end of the junction is discordant with germline, which a read error may explain. The CDR3 coding sequence is TGTGCCCGCAGCTTCTCGGGGTGTCGGTATGGCTACACCTTC. Translating gives CARSFSGCRYGYTF. The chain employs TRBV5-5 and TRBJ1-2, with D hard to call. The CDR3 sequence is 14 residues long. Germline CDR1 reads SGHKS; CDR2 reads YYEKEE (reference sequence).

With regard to this clonotype: An end of the junction does not agree with germline; a read error may underlie this. V gene TRBV4-1 combines with J gene TRBJ1-5; D not certain. Germline CDR1 is MGHRA and CDR2 is YSYEKL. The CDR3 loop spans 15 amino acids. The chain's CDR3 is CASSHVPGSNQAQHF. The CDR3 DNA sequence: TGCGCCAGCAGCCACGTTCCCGGGAGCAATCAGGCCCAGCATTTT.

The CDR3 here is CEISITGSQETQYF. The CDR3 DNA is TGTGAAATCAGTATAACGGGGTCCCAAGAGACCCAGTACTTC. The chain couples TRBV10-3 to TRBJ2-5; a possible D gene is TRBD2 (5 bases). From germline, CDR1 is ENHRY and CDR2 SYGVKD. The CDR3 runs to 14 residues.

In regard to this clonotype: Germline and junction disagree at one end, which may indicate a read error. This chain joins TRBV6-1 and TRBJ2-7, with D perhaps TRBD1 (6 bases). CDR1 MNHNS and CDR2 SASEGT come from the germline V gene. The CDR3 has 12 residues. CDR3 DNA sequence: TGTGCCAACACTGGGGGCTACTACAAGCAGTACTTC. The encoded protein is CANTGGYYKQYF.

This clonotype was observed many times. This chain joins TRBV30 and TRBJ1-1; D unclear. V was cut by 0 bases and J by 7 bases, with 9 bases left in between. CDR1 and CDR2 (germline): GTSNPN, SVGIG (reference sequence). The CDR3 consists of 12 residues. CDR3 DNA: TGTGCCTGGAGTGTGATGCGGGTTGAAGCTTTCTTT. Translating gives CAWSVMRVEAFF.

With regard to this clonotype: The junction does not match germline at one end; this may be a read error. The chain is built from TRBV4-2 and TRBJ1-1; unclear D gene. CDR1 LGHNA and CDR2 YNFKEQ come from the germline V gene. The CDR3 contains 17 residues. CDR3 sequence (DNA): TGTGCCAGCGGCCAAGATCCCCTTGGATCTCTGGGCACTGAAGCTTTCTTT. Translation gives CASGQDPLGSLGTEAFF.

About this clonotype itself: Germline is not matched at one junction end, which may reflect a read error. The genes are TRBV12-3 or TRBV12-4 and TRBJ2-7, with D perhaps TRBD2 (6 bases). The CDR3 runs to 13 residues. CDR3 loop: CVSSSGLTYDQYF. In DNA, the CDR3 is TGTGTCAGCAGTAGCGGATTAACCTACGATCAGTACTTC.

There are a few counts of this clonotype. Possible read error: a much larger clone is one base away. The V call is TRBV5-5, the J call TRBJ1-5; D not certain. Germline loops: CDR1 SGHKS, CDR2 YYEKEE (reference sequence). Trimming cost V 4 bases and J 4 bases, with 15 bases left between them. The CDR3 is made up of 15 amino acids. The DNA for the CDR3 is TGTGCCAGCAGCCCGGGGATGGTTCCTAATCAGCCCCAGCATTTT. Translated: CASSPGMVPNQPQHF.

As concerns this clonotype: This sequence may be a read error, since a much larger clone differs from it by one base. The chain employs TRBV24-1 and TRBJ2-5; the D gene is possibly TRBD1 (5 bases). The germline V gene has CDR1 KGHDR and CDR2 SFDVKD. This CDR3 region has 17 residues. The CDR3 sequence is CATSDLGTGAIQETQCF. The CDR3 DNA reads TGTGCCACCAGTGATTTAGGAACAGGAGCAATACAAGAGACCCAGTGCTTC.

Regarding this clonotype: This could be a read error, since a much larger clone is one nucleotide away. The J gene is TRBJ2-5, the V gene TRBV12-3 or TRBV12-4, with a possible D match to TRBD2 (6 bases). The CDR3 is made up of 14 amino acids. The CDR3 coding sequence is TGTGCCAGCAGCCTGGGAGTACGGGGCGGGACCCAGTGCTTC. Its protein product is CASSLGVRGGTQCF.

Comments on this clonotype: A much larger clonotype is one base distant, so this may be a read error. V is TRBV5-1 and J is TRBJ2-1; D is perhaps TRBD1 or TRBD2 (6 bases each). Trimming shortened V by 4 bases and J by 8 bases, and 16 bases separated the two germline ends. The CDR3 totals 14 residues. CDR1 is SGHRS, CDR2 YFSETQ, per germline. In nucleotides, the CDR3 is TGCGCCAGCAGCGGGGGGCCAGGGGACGATGAGCAGTTCTTC. Translating it yields CASSGGPGDDEQFF.

This clonotype was recorded once. One end of the junction is discordant with germline, which a read error may explain. J is TRBJ2-1 and V is TRBV5-6; TRBD2 matches at 7 bases. CDR1 SGHDT and CDR2 YYEEEE come from the germline V gene. This CDR3 has 17 amino acids. The CDR3 DNA sequence: TGTCCCAGCAACTCCTGGGACTACCAGCTAATGTACAATGAGCAGTTCTTC. Its translation is CPSNSWDYQLMYNEQFF.